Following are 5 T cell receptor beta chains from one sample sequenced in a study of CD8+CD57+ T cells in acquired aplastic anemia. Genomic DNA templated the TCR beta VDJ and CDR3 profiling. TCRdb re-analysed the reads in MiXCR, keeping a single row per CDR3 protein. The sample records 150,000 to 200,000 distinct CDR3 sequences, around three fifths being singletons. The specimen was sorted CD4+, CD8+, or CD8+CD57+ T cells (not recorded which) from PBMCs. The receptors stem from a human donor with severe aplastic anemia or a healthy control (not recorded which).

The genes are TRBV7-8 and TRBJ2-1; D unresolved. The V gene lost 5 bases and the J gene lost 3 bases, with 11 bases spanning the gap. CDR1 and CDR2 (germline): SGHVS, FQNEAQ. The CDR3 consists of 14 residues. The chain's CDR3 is CASSPTMGYNEQFF. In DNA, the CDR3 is TGTGCCAGCAGCCCTACTATGGGCTACAATGAGCAGTTCTTC. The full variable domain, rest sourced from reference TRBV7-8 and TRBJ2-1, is GAGVSQSPRYKVAKRGQDVALRCDPISGHVSLFWYQQALGQGPEFLTYFQNEAQLDKSGLPSDRFFAERPEGSVSTLKIQRTQQEDSAVYLCASSPTMGYNEQFFGPGTRLTVL.

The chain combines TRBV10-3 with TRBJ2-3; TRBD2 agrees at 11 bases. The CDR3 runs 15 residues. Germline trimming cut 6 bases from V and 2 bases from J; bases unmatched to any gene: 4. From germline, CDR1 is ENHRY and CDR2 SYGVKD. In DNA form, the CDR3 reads TGTGCCATCAGCGAGACTAGCGGGGACACAGATACGCAGTATTTT. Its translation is CAISETSGDTDTQYF.

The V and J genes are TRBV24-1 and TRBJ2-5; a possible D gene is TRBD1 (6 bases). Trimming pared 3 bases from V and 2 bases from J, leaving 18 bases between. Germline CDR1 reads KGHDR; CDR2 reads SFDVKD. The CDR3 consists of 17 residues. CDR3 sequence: CATSDPSGQTFQETQYF. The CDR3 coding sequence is TGTGCCACCAGTGATCCCTCCGGACAGACGTTTCAAGAGACCCAGTACTTC.

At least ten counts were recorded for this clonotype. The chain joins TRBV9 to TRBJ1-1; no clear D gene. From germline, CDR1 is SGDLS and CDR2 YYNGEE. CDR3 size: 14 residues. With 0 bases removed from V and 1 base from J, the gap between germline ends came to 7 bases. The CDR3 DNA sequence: TGTGCCAGCAGCGTAGAGGCAGCGAACACTGAAGCTTTCTTT. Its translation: CASSVEAANTEAFF.

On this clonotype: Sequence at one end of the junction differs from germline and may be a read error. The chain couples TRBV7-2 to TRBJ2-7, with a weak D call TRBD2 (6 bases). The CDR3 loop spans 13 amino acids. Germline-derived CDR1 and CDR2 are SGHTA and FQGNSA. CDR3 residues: CASSLGLSYEQCF. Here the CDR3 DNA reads TGTGCCAGCAGCTTGGGACTGAGCTACGAGCAGTGCTTC.